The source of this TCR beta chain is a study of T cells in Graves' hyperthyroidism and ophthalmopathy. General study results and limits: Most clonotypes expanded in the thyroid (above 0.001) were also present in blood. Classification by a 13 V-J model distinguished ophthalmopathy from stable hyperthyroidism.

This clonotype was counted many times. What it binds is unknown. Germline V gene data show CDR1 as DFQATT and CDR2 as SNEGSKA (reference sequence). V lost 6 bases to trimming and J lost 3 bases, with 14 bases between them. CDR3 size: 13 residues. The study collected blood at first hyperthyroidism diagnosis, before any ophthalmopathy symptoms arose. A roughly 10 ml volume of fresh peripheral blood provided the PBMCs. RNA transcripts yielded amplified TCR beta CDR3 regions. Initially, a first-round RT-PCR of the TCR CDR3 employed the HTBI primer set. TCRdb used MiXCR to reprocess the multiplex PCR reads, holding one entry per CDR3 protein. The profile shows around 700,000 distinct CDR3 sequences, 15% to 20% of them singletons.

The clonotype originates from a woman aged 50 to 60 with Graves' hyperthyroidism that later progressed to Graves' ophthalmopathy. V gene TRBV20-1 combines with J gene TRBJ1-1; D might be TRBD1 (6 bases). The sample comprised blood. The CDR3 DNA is TGCAGTGCGACAGGTGCTGCGTACACTGAAGCTTTCTTT. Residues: CSATGAAYTEAFF.